Shown below are 26 T cell receptor beta chains from a single sample sequenced in a study of blood T cell repertoires in COVID-19. The data were produced by immunoSEQ multiplex PCR, yet TCRdb's version contains in-frame clones alone and is incomplete. The sample carries about 63,000 clones, around four fifths recorded once. Sequenced input: peripheral blood. The receptors derive from a human donor in a cohort sampled during active COVID-19.

The chain carries TRBV6-5 and TRBJ2-7, with a weak D call TRBD2 (5 bases). Trimming left V 5 bases short and J 5 bases short, with 10 bases between. The germline V gene encodes CDR1 MNHEY and CDR2 SVGAGI. There are 12 residues in the CDR3. The CDR3 nucleotides read TGTGCCAGCAGTCCCGCCGGGGACGAGCAGTACTTC. The encoded protein is CASSPAGDEQYF.

The chain uses TRBV5-1 and TRBJ2-1, with D perhaps TRBD1 (5 bases). V lost 5 bases and J lost 9, with 24 bases in between. The CDR3 is made up of 16 amino acids. The germline V gene has CDR1 SGHRS and CDR2 YFSETQ. DNA of the CDR3: TGCGCCAGCAGTGAGGACACGTACGGCCTGCGCGGTGAGCAGTTCTTC. It codes for CASSEDTYGLRGEQFF.

This clone showed up just once. The gene calls are TRBV11-3 and TRBJ2-3; D is uncertain. Trimming stripped 5 bases from V and 0 bases from J, with 6 bases between. Germline V gene lookup returns CDR1 SGHNT and CDR2 YENEEA. CDR3 size: 13 residues. This CDR3 is CASSIASTDTQYF. CDR3 DNA sequence: TGTGCCAGCAGCATAGCTAGCACAGATACGCAGTATTTT.

This clone was detected only once. The chain links TRBV19 to TRBJ1-6; D is possibly TRBD1 (5 bases). Trimming removed 10 bases from V and 10 bases from J, with 14 bases in between. The CDR3 sequence is 12 residues long. CDR1 and CDR2 (germline): LNHDA, SQIVND (reference sequence). CDR3 amino acids: CATTGGGSPLHF. DNA for the CDR3: TGTGCCACTACGGGGGGTGGCTCACCCCTCCACTTT.

The chain joins TRBV30 to TRBJ2-7; 8 bases line up with TRBD1. The CDR3 is 14 residues long. Germline values: CDR1 GTSNPN, CDR2 SVGIG (reference sequence). Trimming took 8 bases from V and 7 from J; bases not matched to a gene: 16. The CDR3 sequence is CASKQGALTGEQYF. The CDR3 region has the DNA TGTGCCAGCAAGCAGGGGGCTTTAACGGGGGAGCAGTACTTC.

This clone was recorded only once. The CDR3 bases are TGTGCCAGCAGCCTAGCTAGCGGGAGACCCTACGAGCAGTACTTC. Translation: CASSLASGRPYEQYF. The rearrangement joins TRBV3-1 (or the pseudogene TRBV3-2) to TRBJ2-7, with 10 bases aligning to TRBD2. J was trimmed by 2 bases and V by 4 bases; bases with no gene match: 5. Germline values: CDR1 LGHDT, CDR2 YNNKEL (reference sequence). CDR3 size: 15 residues.

This chain links TRBV5-4 with TRBJ2-3, with 7 positions matching TRBD1. Trimming cost V 3 bases and J 0 bases; bases outside gene matches: 4. Germline loops: CDR1 SGHNT, CDR2 YYREEE (reference sequence). The CDR3 runs 15 residues. The CDR3 region has the DNA TGTGCCAGCAGCTCAGGACAGGCTAGCACAGATACGCAGTATTTT. It is translated as CASSSGQASTDTQYF.

With regard to this clone: An end of the junction differs from the germline gene, which may be a read error. This rearrangement joins TRBV5-1 to TRBJ1-6; no reliable D call. The V gene's germline CDR1 is SGHRS and CDR2 YFSETQ. CDR3 size: 15 residues. The DNA of the CDR3 is TGCGCCAGCAGCACCGGTATGGGCTATTATTCACCCCTCCACTTT. Amino acids: CASSTGMGYYSPLHF.

The rearrangement links TRBV29-1 to TRBJ2-3; 7 positions agree with TRBD1. Losses at the gene ends were 4 bases for V and 0 bases for J; bases not matched to a gene: 4. CDR1 and CDR2 (germline): SQVTM, ANQGSEA. This CDR3 contains 14 residues. The CDR3 nucleotides are TGCAGCGTTGGACCGGGACAGAGCACAGATACGCAGTATTTT. Its translation is CSVGPGQSTDTQYF.

V is TRBV15 and J is TRBJ1-2; perhaps TRBD1 as D (5 bases). Looked up from germline, CDR1 is LNHNV and CDR2 is YYDKDF (reference sequence). V gave up 0 bases and J gave up 8 bases, with 19 bases separating them. The CDR3 is made up of 16 amino acids. This CDR3 reads CATSRDAGSPIEGYTF. The CDR3 DNA is TGTGCCACCAGCAGAGATGCAGGGTCCCCTATAGAAGGCTACACCTTC.

The chain is built from TRBV6-2 or TRBV6-3 and TRBJ2-5, with 8 bases that match TRBD2. V dropped 2 bases and J dropped 13; count of bases not matched to a gene: 6. Per germline, CDR1 MNHEY and CDR2 SVGEGT. The CDR3 runs to 12 residues. The CDR3 DNA reads TGTGCCAGCAGTTACGAGGGACTAGGTCGGTACTTC. Translating it yields CASSYEGLGRYF.

This chain uses TRBV18 with TRBJ2-3, with a possible D match to TRBD2 (6 bases). The length of the CDR3 is 14 residues. Germline-derived CDR1 and CDR2 are KGHSH and LQKENI. Trimming left V 3 bases short and J 0 bases short, with 7 bases between. CDR3 residues: CASSPSGSTDTQYF. The CDR3 nucleotides are TGTGCCAGCTCACCCAGCGGGAGCACAGATACGCAGTATTTT.

The chain is built from TRBV5-4 and TRBJ2-1; TRBD1 matches at 7 bases. This CDR3 has 15 residues. With V trimmed by 8 bases and J by 0 bases, 8 bases remained unmatched. Germline CDR1 SGHNT, CDR2 YYREEE (reference sequence). CDR3 bases: TGTGCCAGTTCGAGGACAGGCTACTCCTACAATGAGCAGTTCTTC. Translation gives CASSRTGYSYNEQFF.

This chain links TRBV5-4 with TRBJ2-5; 8 bases match TRBD1. The V and J ends lost 4 bases and 0 bases, in that order; junction bases with no gene match: 11. The germline CDR1 and CDR2 sequences are SGHNT and YYREEE (reference sequence). This CDR3 contains 17 residues. The chain's CDR3 is CASSGWTGQTNQETQYF. DNA of the CDR3: TGTGCCAGCAGCGGATGGACAGGGCAAACCAACCAAGAGACCCAGTACTTC.

V and J are TRBV27 and TRBJ2-7; tentatively, D is TRBD2 (6 bases). The germline V and J ends were trimmed by 6 bases and 0 bases, with 21 bases remaining between them. The CDR3 loop spans 17 amino acids. Per the germline V gene, CDR1 is MNHEY and CDR2 is SMNVEV (reference sequence). The CDR3 DNA reads as TGTGCCAGCAGCCGGATTACTGGGGCCGGGAGCTCCTACGAGCAGTACTTC. Translated, it gives CASSRITGAGSSYEQYF.

V usage is TRBV29-1 and J usage is TRBJ2-3; no definite D call. CDR3 length: 11 amino acids. The V and J ends lost 7 bases and 6 bases respectively, with 11 bases between them. Germline V gene sequence: CDR1 SQVTM, CDR2 ANQGSEA. The CDR3 DNA sequence: TGCAGCGCTCTAGAAGTTGATACGCAGTATTTT. It is translated as CSALEVDTQYF.

The chain employs TRBV18 and TRBJ1-2; 8 bases map to TRBD1. The CDR3 has 13 amino acids. CDR1 and CDR2 from the germline V gene are KGHSH and LQKENI. Germline trimming cut 5 bases from V and 5 bases from J; bases unmatched to any gene: 4. In nucleotides, the CDR3 is TGTGCCAGCTCATCCGACAGGGGTTATGGCTACACCTTC. It codes for CASSSDRGYGYTF.

V usage is TRBV7-2 and J usage is TRBJ2-5; TRBD2 aligns across 11 bases. The germline CDR1 and CDR2 sequences are SGHTA and FQGNSA. The V segment lost 4 bases and the J segment 4 bases; nucleotides outside the gene matches: 14. The CDR3 sequence is 18 residues long. The CDR3 DNA reads as TGTGCCAGCAGCTCGCGGGCTAGCGGGGGGATCATAGGAGAGACCCAGTACTTC. Encoded protein: CASSSRASGGIIGETQYF.

The chain carries TRBV10-2 and TRBJ1-2; TRBD1 matches 7 bases. The germline V gene has CDR1 WSHSY and CDR2 SAAADI. CDR3 length: 14 residues. Trimming removed 1 base from V and 6 bases from J; junction bases left unmatched: 5. CDR3 nucleotide sequence: TGCGCCAGCAGTGAGTGGACAGGACCGGATGGCTACACCTTC. It encodes CASSEWTGPDGYTF.

The CDR3 spells CASSSGQTPDTQYF. As DNA, the CDR3 is TGTGCCAGCAGCTCCGGACAGACCCCGGATACGCAGTATTTT. The chain recombines TRBV3-1 (or the pseudogene TRBV3-2) with TRBJ2-3; D is perhaps TRBD1 (6 bases). The ends were cut back, 5 bases at V and 6 bases at J, with 15 bases in the middle. Germline values: CDR1 LGHDT, CDR2 YNNKEL (reference sequence). The CDR3 contains 14 residues.

This chain links TRBV19 with TRBJ1-2; 9 positions match TRBD1. From germline, CDR1 is LNHDA and CDR2 SQIVND (reference sequence). The V gene end was trimmed by 5 bases and the J gene end by 4 bases; junction bases not matched to a gene: 8. The CDR3 covers 15 residues. CDR3 bases: TGTGCCAGTAGTCCGCCGGGACAGGGAACCTATGGCTACACCTTC. Translated, it gives CASSPPGQGTYGYTF.

The V gene is TRBV6-4, the J gene TRBJ2-1, with TRBD2 as a possible D gene (5 bases). Germline CDR1 MRHNA, CDR2 SNTAGT. V lost 2 bases to trimming and J lost 10 bases, with 21 bases between them. CDR3 size: 16 residues. The CDR3, as DNA: TGTGCCAGCAGTGACCACTTAACCGGGGTCCGAAGGGAGCAGTTCTTC. As protein: CASSDHLTGVRREQFF.

The chain combines TRBV7-2 with TRBJ1-6, with 9 nucleotides matching TRBD1. This CDR3 is built from 15 residues. Germline loops: CDR1 SGHTA, CDR2 FQGNSA. V lost 5 bases and J lost 6; bases outside the gene matches: 5. The CDR3, as DNA: TGTGCCAGCAGCGCACAGGGGGCCTTTAATTCACCCCTCCACTTT. This sequence encodes CASSAQGAFNSPLHF.

The CDR3 DNA follows: TGTGCCAGCAAAACCGGGACAGGGACAGATACGCAGTATTTT. Its translation is CASKTGTGTDTQYF. V and J are TRBV6-5 and TRBJ2-3; TRBD1 aligns across 9 bases. Germline-derived CDR1 and CDR2 are MNHEY and SVGAGI. V dropped 7 bases and J dropped 3; count of bases not matched to a gene: 5. CDR3 length: 14 residues.

The chain carries TRBV23-1 and TRBJ2-5; the match to TRBD1 covers 8 bases. TRBV23-1 is sorted into the ORF group, with uncertain function. J gave up 0 bases and V 3 bases, and 9 bases lay outside the gene matches. The CDR3 covers 17 residues. This CDR3 reads CASSQIFGRGHQETQYF. The CDR3 DNA is TGCGCCAGCAGTCAGATTTTCGGCAGGGGGCACCAAGAGACCCAGTACTTC.

The gene calls are TRBV5-1 and TRBJ1-2; possibly TRBD1 for D (6 bases). Germline-derived CDR1 and CDR2 are SGHRS and YFSETQ. This CDR3 has 13 amino acids. V lost 7 bases, J lost 6 bases, and 16 bases lay in between. CDR3 protein: CASGSGRGNGYTF. In nucleotides, the CDR3 is TGCGCCAGCGGCTCTGGCAGGGGCAATGGCTACACCTTC. The variable domain in full, completed from reference TRBV5-1 and TRBJ1-2, reads KAGVTQTPRYLIKTRGQQVTLSCSPISGHRSVSWYQQTPGQGLQFLFEYFSETQRNKGNFPGRFSGRQFSNSRSEMNVSTLELGDSALYLCASGSGRGNGYTFGSGTRLTVV.